These T cell receptor beta chains were read from a single sample in a study of PD-L1 blockade in urothelial cancer. Sequenced by immunoSEQ multiplex PCR; TCRdb stores in-frame clones only, minus some. The repertoire consists of about 55,000 clones, with about 72% occurring once and the leading ten covering 3.6%. The source was PBMCs, collected around atezolizumab (anti-PD-L1) treatment. These receptor sequences come from a man in his 70s with urothelial cancer. Each CDR3 is given with its conserved first and last residue. A D gene is named only where the DNA matches it firmly. Clone size appears in some rows only: once, few, many, or a class for an expanded clone.

V gene: TRBV11-3; clone size: NA; J gene: TRBJ2-2; D gene: NA; CDR3 protein: CASSLDFGGTNTGELFF; CDR3 DNA: TGTGCCAGCAGCTTAGATTTTGGGGGGACGAACACCGGGGAGCTGTTTTTT
V gene: TRBV5-6; clone size: NA; J gene: TRBJ2-4; D gene: NA; CDR3 protein: CASSLANRAGLNIQYF; CDR3 DNA: TGTGCCAGCAGCTTGGCCAACAGGGCAGGGTTAAACATTCAGTACTTC
V gene: TRBV28; clone size: few; J gene: TRBJ2-7; D gene: TRBD2; CDR3 protein: CASSSPEAGVAYEQYF; CDR3 DNA: TGTGCCAGCAGTTCACCGGAGGCGGGGGTCGCCTACGAGCAGTACTTC
V gene: TRBV11-2; clone size: few; J gene: TRBJ2-7; D gene: NA; CDR3 protein: CASSLGDIYEQYF; CDR3 DNA: TGTGCCAGCAGCTTAGGGGACATTTACGAGCAGTACTTC
V gene: TRBV7-8; clone size: once; J gene: TRBJ2-1; D gene: TRBD2; CDR3 protein: CASSPSTSGILSQFF; CDR3 DNA: TGTGCCAGCAGCCCCTCAACTAGCGGGATCCTCTCCCAGTTCTTC
V gene: TRBV18; clone size: few; J gene: TRBJ1-2; D gene: NA; CDR3 protein: CASSRPNYGYTF; CDR3 DNA: TGTGCCAGCTCCAGGCCAAACTATGGCTACACCTTC
V gene: TRBV5-5; clone size: NA; J gene: TRBJ1-2; D gene: NA; CDR3 protein: CASSLETVGGYTF; CDR3 DNA: TGTGCCAGCAGCTTAGAAACAGTGGGTGGCTACACCTTC
V gene: TRBV7-6; clone size: NA; J gene: TRBJ2-3; D gene: TRBD2; CDR3 protein: CASSLVAGTSGRTDTQYF; CDR3 DNA: TGTGCCAGCAGCTTAGTTGCTGGGACTAGCGGTCGGACAGATACGCAGTATTTT
V gene: TRBV7-8; clone size: NA; J gene: TRBJ1-5; D gene: NA; CDR3 protein: CASRGPITGPQHF; CDR3 DNA: TGTGCCAGCAGGGGGCCCATCACGGGGCCCCAGCATTTT
V gene: TRBV19; clone size: NA; J gene: TRBJ1-5; D gene: NA; CDR3 protein: CASSISGAGNQPQHF; CDR3 DNA: TGTGCCAGTAGTATTTCAGGGGCTGGCAATCAGCCCCAGCATTTT
V gene: TRBV19; clone size: once; J gene: TRBJ2-4; D gene: NA; CDR3 protein: CASSIQSRHKNIQYF; CDR3 DNA: TGTGCCAGTAGTATCCAGAGTCGACACAAAAACATTCAGTACTTC
V gene: TRBV6-5; clone size: NA; J gene: TRBJ2-3; D gene: NA; CDR3 protein: CASSLGSGATDTQYF; CDR3 DNA: TGTGCCAGCAGCCTAGGCTCTGGGGCCACAGATACGCAGTATTTT
V gene: TRBV6-5; clone size: NA; J gene: TRBJ1-5; D gene: TRBD1; CDR3 protein: CASKTGGRNQPQHF; CDR3 DNA: TGTGCCAGCAAAACAGGGGGCCGCAATCAGCCCCAGCATTTT
V gene: TRBV29-1; clone size: NA; J gene: TRBJ2-3; D gene: TRBD2; CDR3 protein: CSVVGPAGGSDTQYF; CDR3 DNA: TGCAGCGTTGTGGGCCCCGCGGGAGGGTCAGATACGCAGTATTTT
V gene: TRBV2; clone size: NA; J gene: TRBJ2-3; D gene: TRBD1; CDR3 protein: CASRPGQVPDTQYF; CDR3 DNA: TGTGCCAGCAGACCCGGACAGGTCCCAGATACGCAGTATTTT
V gene: TRBV19; clone size: few; J gene: TRBJ2-3; D gene: NA; CDR3 protein: CASSIILRTDTQYF; CDR3 DNA: TGTGCCAGTAGTATAATACTTCGCACAGATACGCAGTATTTT
V gene: TRBV4-3; clone size: once; J gene: TRBJ1-4; D gene: TRBD1; CDR3 protein: CASSQETAGGWEKLFF; CDR3 DNA: TGCGCCAGCAGCCAAGAGACGGCAGGGGGATGGGAAAAACTGTTTTTT
V gene: TRBV2; clone size: NA; J gene: TRBJ1-2; D gene: NA; CDR3 protein: CASIRQGNYGYTF; CDR3 DNA: TGTGCCAGCATTCGGCAGGGCAACTATGGCTACACCTTC
V gene: TRBV25-1; clone size: NA; J gene: TRBJ1-1; D gene: NA; CDR3 protein: CASRLDNWNTEAFF; CDR3 DNA: TGTGCCAGCAGATTAGACAATTGGAACACTGAAGCTTTCTTT
V gene: TRBV4-3; clone size: once; J gene: TRBJ1-2; D gene: TRBD1; CDR3 protein: CASSQETGGRNYGYTF; CDR3 DNA: TGCGCCAGCAGCCAAGAAACAGGGGGCCGCAACTATGGCTACACCTTC
V gene: TRBV5-4; clone size: NA; J gene: TRBJ2-6; D gene: TRBD1; CDR3 protein: CASSTTGGRGANVLTF; CDR3 DNA: TGTGCCAGCAGCACCACAGGGGGCCGTGGGGCCAACGTCCTGACTTTC
V gene: TRBV9; clone size: NA; J gene: TRBJ2-5; D gene: TRBD2; CDR3 protein: CASSVGAGGGETQYF; CDR3 DNA: TGTGCCAGCAGCGTAGGAGCGGGAGGCGGAGAGACCCAGTACTTC
V gene: TRBV5-1; clone size: NA; J gene: TRBJ2-7; D gene: NA; CDR3 protein: CARRPRDKIFSSYEQYF; CDR3 DNA: TGCGCCAGGAGACCCCGGGACAAAATTTTTAGCTCCTACGAGCAGTACTTC
V gene: TRBV6-1; clone size: NA; J gene: TRBJ2-5; D gene: NA; CDR3 protein: CASSEARGLRGRLDQYF; CDR3 DNA: TGTGCCAGCAGTGAAGCGCGGGGACTCCGGGGACGGTTGGACCAGTACTTC
V gene: TRBV19; clone size: NA; J gene: TRBJ2-1; D gene: NA; CDR3 protein: CASSTGQSYNEQFF; CDR3 DNA: TGTGCCAGTAGCACCGGACAGTCCTACAATGAGCAGTTCTTC
V gene: TRBV7-3; clone size: NA; J gene: TRBJ2-6; D gene: NA; CDR3 protein: CASGPSGANVLTF; CDR3 DNA: TGTGCCAGCGGGCCGTCAGGGGCCAACGTCCTGACTTTC
V gene: TRBV5-1; clone size: NA; J gene: TRBJ1-3; D gene: TRBD1; CDR3 protein: CASSLDGDSRGNTIYF; CDR3 DNA: TGCGCCAGCAGCTTGGACGGGGACAGTCGAGGAAACACCATATATTTT
V gene: TRBV2; clone size: NA; J gene: TRBJ1-2; D gene: TRBD1; CDR3 protein: CASRERQGTNYGYTF; CDR3 DNA: TGTGCCAGCAGAGAAAGACAGGGGACGAACTATGGCTACACCTTC
V gene: TRBV5-1; clone size: many; J gene: TRBJ1-5; D gene: NA; CDR3 protein: CASSPGTSSNQPQHF; CDR3 DNA: TGCGCCAGCAGTCCCGGGACATCTAGCAATCAGCCCCAGCATTTT
V gene: TRBV19; clone size: NA; J gene: TRBJ2-3; D gene: TRBD2; CDR3 protein: CASSAASGGIDTQYF; CDR3 DNA: TGTGCCAGTAGTGCGGCTAGCGGGGGGATAGATACGCAGTATTTT
V gene: TRBV5-1; clone size: NA; J gene: TRBJ2-2; D gene: NA; CDR3 protein: CASSSQGNTGELFF; CDR3 DNA: TGCGCCAGCAGCTCACAGGGAAACACCGGGGAGCTGTTTTTT
V gene: TRBV7-6; clone size: NA; J gene: TRBJ2-1; D gene: NA; CDR3 protein: CASSLEQWTYNEQFF; CDR3 DNA: TGTGCCAGCAGCTTAGAACAGTGGACCTACAATGAGCAGTTCTTC
V gene: TRBV19; clone size: once; J gene: TRBJ2-2; D gene: NA; CDR3 protein: CASMRQGNTGELFF; CDR3 DNA: TGTGCCAGTATGCGGCAGGGGAACACCGGGGAGCTGTTTTTT
V gene: TRBV15; clone size: NA; J gene: TRBJ1-6; D gene: NA; CDR3 protein: CATSRLSNSPLHF; CDR3 DNA: TGTGCCACCAGCAGACTTAGTAATTCACCCCTCCACTTT
V gene: TRBV4-3; clone size: many; J gene: TRBJ2-7; D gene: TRBD1; CDR3 protein: CASSQEQGSSYEQYF; CDR3 DNA: TGCGCCAGCAGCCAAGAACAGGGGAGCTCCTACGAGCAGTACTTC
V gene: TRBV5-4; clone size: NA; J gene: TRBJ1-1; D gene: NA; CDR3 protein: CASSFKGQGRTEAFF; CDR3 DNA: TGTGCCAGCAGCTTTAAGGGCCAGGGTAGAACTGAAGCTTTCTTT
V gene: TRBV28; clone size: NA; J gene: TRBJ1-1; D gene: NA; CDR3 protein: CASSPMGLWSTEAFF; CDR3 DNA: TGTGCCAGCAGCCCTATGGGACTATGGAGCACTGAAGCTTTCTTT
V gene: TRBV9; clone size: NA; J gene: TRBJ1-1; D gene: TRBD1; CDR3 protein: CASSVGTGSSNTEAFF; CDR3 DNA: TGTGCCAGCAGCGTTGGGACAGGGAGTTCCAACACTGAAGCTTTCTTT
V gene: TRBV2; clone size: NA; J gene: TRBJ2-5; D gene: TRBD1; CDR3 protein: CASSDGYDRVQYQETQYF; CDR3 DNA: TGTGCCAGCAGTGATGGATACGACAGGGTCCAGTACCAAGAGACCCAGTACTTC
V gene: TRBV7-6; clone size: NA; J gene: TRBJ1-1; D gene: NA; CDR3 protein: CASSLRDSFQAFF; CDR3 DNA: TGTGCCAGCAGCTTACGTGACAGCTTCCAGGCTTTCTTT
V gene: TRBV27; clone size: NA; J gene: TRBJ2-2; D gene: NA; CDR3 protein: CASSRGPGGRDRERTGELFF; CDR3 DNA: TGTGCCAGCAGCCGAGGGCCCGGGGGACGCGACAGGGAGAGGACCGGGGAGCTGTTTTTT